The source of this T cell receptor (beta chain) is a study of T cell repertoires in aging, cancer and after chemotherapy. Study summary: Patients with chronic lymphocytic leukemia were sampled before and after fludarabine- or bendamustine-based chemotherapy.

Germline values: CDR1 SGHTA, CDR2 FQGNSA. The CDR3 contains 14 residues. Trimming cost V 5 bases and J 4 bases, with 14 bases left between them. TCR beta rearrangements were amplified from peripheral blood genomic DNA. Multiplex touch-down PCR with TRB-A/B primers amplified rearranged V-D-J TRB sequences. TCRdb re-derived calls from the multiplex PCR reads in MiXCR, one entry per CDR3 protein. The sample contains some 2,900 distinct CDR3 sequences, approximately 45% of which appear only once. This clonotype has just a few counts. The specimen was blood. The chain carries TRBV7-2 and TRBJ2-5; D is unresolved. This TCR was recovered from a human donor with a blood cancer. CDR3 sequence (DNA): TGTGCCAGCAGCGTAGGTAGGCAAGGAGAGACCCAGTACTTC. Its translation: CASSVGRQGETQYF.